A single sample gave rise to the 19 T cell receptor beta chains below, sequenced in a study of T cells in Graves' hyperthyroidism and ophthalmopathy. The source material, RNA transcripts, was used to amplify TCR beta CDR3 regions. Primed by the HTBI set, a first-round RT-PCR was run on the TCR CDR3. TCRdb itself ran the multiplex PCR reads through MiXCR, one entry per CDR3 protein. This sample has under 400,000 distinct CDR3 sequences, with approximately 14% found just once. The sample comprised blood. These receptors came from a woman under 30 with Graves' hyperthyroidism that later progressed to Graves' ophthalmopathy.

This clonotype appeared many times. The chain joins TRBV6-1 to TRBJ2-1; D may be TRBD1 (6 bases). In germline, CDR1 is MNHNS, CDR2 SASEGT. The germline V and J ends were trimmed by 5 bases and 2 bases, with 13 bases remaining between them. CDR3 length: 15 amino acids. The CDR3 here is CASSPRGHTYNEQFF. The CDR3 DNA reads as TGTGCCAGCAGTCCCAGGGGCCACACCTACAATGAGCAGTTCTTC.

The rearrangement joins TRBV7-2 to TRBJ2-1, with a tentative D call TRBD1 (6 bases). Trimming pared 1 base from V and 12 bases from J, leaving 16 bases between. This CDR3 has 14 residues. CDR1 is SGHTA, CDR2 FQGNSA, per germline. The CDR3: CASSLGVGAERQFF. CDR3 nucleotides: TGTGCCAGCAGCTTAGGGGTGGGGGCGGAGCGGCAGTTCTTC.

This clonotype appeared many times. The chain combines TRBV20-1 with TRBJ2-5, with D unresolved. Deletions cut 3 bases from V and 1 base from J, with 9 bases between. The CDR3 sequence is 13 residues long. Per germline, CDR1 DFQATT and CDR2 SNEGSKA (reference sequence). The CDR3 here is CSARNSFQETQYF. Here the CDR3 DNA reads TGCAGTGCTAGGAACAGTTTCCAAGAGACCCAGTACTTC.

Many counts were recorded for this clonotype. Here the CDR3 DNA reads TGTGCCAGCAGCGGAAGACAGGGCCGGGAGACCCAGTACTTC. Translation gives CASSGRQGRETQYF. The chain couples TRBV7-9 to TRBJ2-5; 7 bases agree with TRBD1. The CDR3 sequence is 14 residues long. V dropped 5 bases and J dropped 5; count of bases not matched to a gene: 8. Germline V lookup: CDR1 SEHNR, CDR2 FQNEAQ (reference sequence). The entire variable domain, with the rest obtained from reference TRBV7-9 and TRBJ2-5, is as follows: DTGVSQNPRHKITKRGQNVTFRCDPISEHNRLYWYRQTLGQGPEFLTYFQNEAQLEKSRLLSDRFSAERPKGSFSTLEIQRTEQGDSAMYLCASSGRQGRETQYFGPGTRLLVL.

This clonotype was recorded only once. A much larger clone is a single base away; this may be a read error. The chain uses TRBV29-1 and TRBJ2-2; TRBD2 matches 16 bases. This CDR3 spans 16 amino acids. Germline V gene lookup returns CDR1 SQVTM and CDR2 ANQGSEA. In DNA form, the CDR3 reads TGCAGCGTCTTCGGGACTAGCGGGAGGGCCTACGGGGAGCTGGTTTTT. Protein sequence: CSVFGTSGRAYGELVF.

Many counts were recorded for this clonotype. The CDR3 bases are TGTGCCAGCAGTGCTTCGGAAAACACTGAAGCTTTCTTT. This encodes CASSASENTEAFF. This rearrangement joins TRBV6-2 or TRBV6-3 to TRBJ1-1; no clear D. In germline, CDR1 is MNHEY, CDR2 SVGEGT. The CDR3 runs to 13 residues. The V end lost 5 bases, the J end lost 2 bases, and 9 bases lay between the germline ends.

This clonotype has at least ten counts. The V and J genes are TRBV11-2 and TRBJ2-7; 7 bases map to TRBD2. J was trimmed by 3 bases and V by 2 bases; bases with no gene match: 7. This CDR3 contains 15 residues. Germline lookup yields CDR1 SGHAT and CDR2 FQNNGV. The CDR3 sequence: CASSLFREVHYEQYF. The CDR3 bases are TGTGCCAGCAGCTTATTTCGGGAGGTCCACTACGAGCAGTACTTC.

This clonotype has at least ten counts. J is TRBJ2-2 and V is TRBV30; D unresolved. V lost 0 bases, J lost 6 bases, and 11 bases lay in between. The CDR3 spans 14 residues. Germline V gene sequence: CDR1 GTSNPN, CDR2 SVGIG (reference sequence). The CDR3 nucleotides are TGTGCCTGGAGTGTACAGCGAATGGCCGGGGAGCTGTTTTTT. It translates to CAWSVQRMAGELFF.

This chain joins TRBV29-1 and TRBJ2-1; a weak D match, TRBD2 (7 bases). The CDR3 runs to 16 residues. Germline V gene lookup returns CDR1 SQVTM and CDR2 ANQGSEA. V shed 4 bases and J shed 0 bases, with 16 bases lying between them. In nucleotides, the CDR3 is TGCAGCGTTGTTGGCGGGGGCGTAAGCTCCTACAATGAGCAGTTCTTC. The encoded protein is CSVVGGGVSSYNEQFF.

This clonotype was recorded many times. The CDR3 DNA is TGTGCCAGCAGTAGGGGAACAGGGGTGGGTGAAAAACTGTTTTTT. Translated, it gives CASSRGTGVGEKLFF. The V call is TRBV28, the J call TRBJ1-4; 7 bases map to TRBD1. Trimming cost V 5 bases and J 7 bases; bases outside gene matches: 10. Germline V gene lookup returns CDR1 MDHEN and CDR2 SYDVKM. This CDR3 is 15 amino acids long.

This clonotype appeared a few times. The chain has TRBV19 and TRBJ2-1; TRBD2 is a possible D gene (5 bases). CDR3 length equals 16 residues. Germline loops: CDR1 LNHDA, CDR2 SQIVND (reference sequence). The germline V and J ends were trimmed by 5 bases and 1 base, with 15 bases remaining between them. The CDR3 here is CASSPAAGRSYNEQFF. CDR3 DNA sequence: TGTGCCAGTAGTCCAGCGGCGGGCCGTTCCTACAATGAGCAGTTCTTC.

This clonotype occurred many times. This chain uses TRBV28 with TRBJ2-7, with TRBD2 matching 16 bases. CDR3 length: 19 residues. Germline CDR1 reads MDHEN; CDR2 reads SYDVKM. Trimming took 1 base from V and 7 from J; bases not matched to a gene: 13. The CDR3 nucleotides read TGTGCCAGCAGTTTATTCCGACCGGGTACGGGACTAGCGGGGGGGGAGCAGTACTTC. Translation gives CASSLFRPGTGLAGGEQYF.

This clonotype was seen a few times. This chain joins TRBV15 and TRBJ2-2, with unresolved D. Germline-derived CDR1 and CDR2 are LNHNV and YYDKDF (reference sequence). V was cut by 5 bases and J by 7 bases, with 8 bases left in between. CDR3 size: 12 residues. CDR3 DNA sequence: TGTGCCACCAGCTCTCATGGCGGGGAGCTGTTTTTT. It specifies CATSSHGGELFF.

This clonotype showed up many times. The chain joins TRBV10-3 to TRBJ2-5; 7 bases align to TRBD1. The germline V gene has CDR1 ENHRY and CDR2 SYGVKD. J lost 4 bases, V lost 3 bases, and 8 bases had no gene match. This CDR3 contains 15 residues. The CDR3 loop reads CAISDFRGSRETQYF. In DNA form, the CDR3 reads TGTGCCATCAGTGACTTCAGGGGGTCACGAGAGACCCAGTACTTC.

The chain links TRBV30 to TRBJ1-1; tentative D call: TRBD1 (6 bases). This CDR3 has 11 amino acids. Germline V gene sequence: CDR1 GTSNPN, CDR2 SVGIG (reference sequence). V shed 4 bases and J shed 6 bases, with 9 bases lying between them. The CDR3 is CAWIGGPEAFF. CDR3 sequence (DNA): TGTGCCTGGATCGGGGGCCCTGAAGCTTTCTTT.

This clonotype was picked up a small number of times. The CDR3 DNA sequence: TGTGCCACCAGCAGAGGCGGGAGCAACAATGAGCAGTTCTTC. This sequence encodes CATSRGGSNNEQFF. The chain combines TRBV15 with TRBJ2-1, with 7 bases that match TRBD2. V was pared by 1 base and J by 5 bases, with 2 bases of the junction left unmatched. The CDR3 runs 14 residues. Germline values: CDR1 LNHNV, CDR2 YYDKDF (reference sequence).

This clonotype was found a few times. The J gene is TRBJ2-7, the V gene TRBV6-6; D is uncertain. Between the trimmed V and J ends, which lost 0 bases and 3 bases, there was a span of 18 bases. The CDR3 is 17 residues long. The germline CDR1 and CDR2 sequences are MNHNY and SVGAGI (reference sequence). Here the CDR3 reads CASSYSRFSAVGYEQYF. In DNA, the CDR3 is TGTGCCAGCAGTTACTCGAGATTCTCGGCGGTAGGCTACGAGCAGTACTTC.

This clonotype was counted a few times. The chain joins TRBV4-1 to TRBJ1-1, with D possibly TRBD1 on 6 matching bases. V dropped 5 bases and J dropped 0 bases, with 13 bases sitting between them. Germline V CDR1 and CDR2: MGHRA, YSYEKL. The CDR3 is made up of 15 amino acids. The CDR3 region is CASSLPGAVNTEAFF. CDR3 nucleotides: TGCGCCAGCAGCTTACCAGGGGCAGTGAACACTGAAGCTTTCTTT.

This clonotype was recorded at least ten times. CDR3 sequence reads: CASSLRRGQDNEQFF. The CDR3 nucleotides read TGTGCCAGCAGCTTGAGAAGGGGGCAAGACAATGAGCAGTTCTTC. This rearrangement joins TRBV5-8 to TRBJ2-1; 7 bases agree with TRBD1. Germline V gives CDR1 SGHTS, CDR2 YDEGEE. The V gene end was trimmed by 1 base and the J gene end by 5 bases; junction bases not matched to a gene: 6. The CDR3 extends over 15 amino acids.